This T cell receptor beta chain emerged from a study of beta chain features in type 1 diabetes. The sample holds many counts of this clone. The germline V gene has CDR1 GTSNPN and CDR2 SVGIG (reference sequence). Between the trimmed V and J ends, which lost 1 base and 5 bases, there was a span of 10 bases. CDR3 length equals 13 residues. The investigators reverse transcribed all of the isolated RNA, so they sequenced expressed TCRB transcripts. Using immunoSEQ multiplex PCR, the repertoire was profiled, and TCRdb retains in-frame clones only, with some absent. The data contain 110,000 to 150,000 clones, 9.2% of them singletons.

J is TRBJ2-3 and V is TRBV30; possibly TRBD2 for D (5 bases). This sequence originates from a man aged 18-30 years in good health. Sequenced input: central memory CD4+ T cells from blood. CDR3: CAWSAGGIDTQYF. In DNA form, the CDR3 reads TGTGCCTGGAGTGCCGGAGGAATAGATACGCAGTATTTT.